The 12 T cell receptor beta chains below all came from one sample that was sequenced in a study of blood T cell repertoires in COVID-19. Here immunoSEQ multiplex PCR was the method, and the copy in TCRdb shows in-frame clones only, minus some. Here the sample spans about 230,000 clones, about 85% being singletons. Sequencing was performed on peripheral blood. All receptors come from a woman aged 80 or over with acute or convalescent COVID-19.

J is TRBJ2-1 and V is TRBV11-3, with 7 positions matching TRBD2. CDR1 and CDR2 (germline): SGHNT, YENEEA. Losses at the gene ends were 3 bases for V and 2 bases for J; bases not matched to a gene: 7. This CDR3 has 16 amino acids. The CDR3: CASSFAFGTTYNEQFF. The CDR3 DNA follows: TGTGCCAGCAGCTTCGCATTCGGGACTACCTACAATGAGCAGTTCTTC.

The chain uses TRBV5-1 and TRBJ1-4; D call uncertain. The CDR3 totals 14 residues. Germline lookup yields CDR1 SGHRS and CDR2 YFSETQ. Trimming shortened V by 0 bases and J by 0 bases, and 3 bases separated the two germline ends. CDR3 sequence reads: CASSLAATNEKLFF. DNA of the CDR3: TGCGCCAGCAGCTTGGCTGCAACTAATGAAAAACTGTTTTTT.

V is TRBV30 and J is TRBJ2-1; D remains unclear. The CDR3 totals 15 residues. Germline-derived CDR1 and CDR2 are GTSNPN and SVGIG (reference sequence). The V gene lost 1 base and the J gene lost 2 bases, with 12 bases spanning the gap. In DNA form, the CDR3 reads TGTGCCTGGAGTGCCGCCCTAAGCGCCTACAATGAGCAGTTCTTC. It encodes CAWSAALSAYNEQFF.

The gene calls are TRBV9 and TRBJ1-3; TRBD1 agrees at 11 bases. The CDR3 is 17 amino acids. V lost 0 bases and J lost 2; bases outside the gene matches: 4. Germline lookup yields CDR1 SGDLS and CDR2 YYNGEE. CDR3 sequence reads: CASSVVGQGAAGNTIYF. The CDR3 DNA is TGTGCCAGCAGCGTAGTTGGACAGGGGGCTGCTGGAAACACCATATATTTT.

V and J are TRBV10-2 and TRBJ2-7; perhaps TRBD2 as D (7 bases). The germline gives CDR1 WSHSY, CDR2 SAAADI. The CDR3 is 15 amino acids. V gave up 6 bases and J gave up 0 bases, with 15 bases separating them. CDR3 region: CASRTQGGDSYEQYF. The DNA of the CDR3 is TGCGCCAGCAGGACCCAAGGGGGGGACTCCTACGAGCAGTACTTC.

CDR3 in amino acids: CASSVDGGTGSYEQYF. Written as DNA, the CDR3 is TGTGCCAGCAGCGTAGATGGGGGGACGGGCTCCTACGAGCAGTACTTC. V usage is TRBV9 and J usage is TRBJ2-7, with D possibly matching TRBD2 (6 bases). Trimming left V 0 bases short and J 0 bases short, with 13 bases between. Germline CDR1 SGDLS, CDR2 YYNGEE. This CDR3 contains 16 residues.

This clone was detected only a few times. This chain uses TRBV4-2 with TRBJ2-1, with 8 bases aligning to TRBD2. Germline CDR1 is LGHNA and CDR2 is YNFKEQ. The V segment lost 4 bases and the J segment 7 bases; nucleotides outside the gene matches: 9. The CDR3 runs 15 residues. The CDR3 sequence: CASSPERETRNEQFF. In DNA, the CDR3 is TGTGCCAGCAGCCCCGAGCGGGAGACGAGGAATGAGCAGTTCTTC.

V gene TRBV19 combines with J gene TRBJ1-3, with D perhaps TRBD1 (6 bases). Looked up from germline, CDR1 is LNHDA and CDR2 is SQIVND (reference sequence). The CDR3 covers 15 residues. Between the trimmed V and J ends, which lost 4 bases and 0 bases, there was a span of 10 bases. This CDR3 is CASSTDSFSGNTIYF. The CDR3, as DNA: TGTGCCAGTAGTACGGACAGCTTCTCTGGAAACACCATATATTTT.

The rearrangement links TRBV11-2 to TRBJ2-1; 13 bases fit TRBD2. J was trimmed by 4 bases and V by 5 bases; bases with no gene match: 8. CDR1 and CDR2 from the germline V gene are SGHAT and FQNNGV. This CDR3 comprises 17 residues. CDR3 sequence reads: CASSQTILAGGYNEQFF. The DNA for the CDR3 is TGTGCCAGCAGCCAAACGATACTAGCGGGAGGGTACAATGAGCAGTTCTTC.

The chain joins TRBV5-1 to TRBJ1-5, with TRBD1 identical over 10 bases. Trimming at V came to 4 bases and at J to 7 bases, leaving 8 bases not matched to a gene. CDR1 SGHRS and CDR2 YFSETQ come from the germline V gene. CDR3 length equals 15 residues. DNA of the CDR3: TGCGCCAGCAGCGAATCTGGGACAGGGGTCCAGCCCCAGCATTTT. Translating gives CASSESGTGVQPQHF.

CDR3 coding DNA: TGTGCCAGCAGCCAAGGGACGGGGACTAATGAAAAACTGTTTTTT. Amino acids: CASSQGTGTNEKLFF. The chain has TRBV3-1 (or the pseudogene TRBV3-2) and TRBJ1-4; D gene ambiguous. Germline V gene sequence: CDR1 LGHDT, CDR2 YNNKEL (reference sequence). There are 15 residues in the CDR3. V was cut by 1 base and J by 2 bases, with 8 bases left in between.

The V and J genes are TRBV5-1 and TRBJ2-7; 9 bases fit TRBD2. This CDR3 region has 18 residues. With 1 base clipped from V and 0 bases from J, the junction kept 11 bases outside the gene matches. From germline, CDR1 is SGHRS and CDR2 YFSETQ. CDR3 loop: CASSLQAGGPRGSYEQYF. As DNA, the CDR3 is TGCGCCAGCAGCTTGCAGGCGGGAGGGCCCAGGGGCTCCTACGAGCAGTACTTC.